One and the same sample provided the 15 T cell receptor beta chains below, sequenced in a study of type 1 regulatory T cells. Each CDR3 protein gets one entry after TCRdb re-called the reads with MiXCR. Of around 88,000 distinct CDR3 sequences in the sample, 25% to 40% were seen once. Sequences were obtained from CD4+ T cells, either the whole sample or a sorted fraction (not recorded which). These receptors originate from a human donor in good health.

This clonotype was counted a few times. The chain employs TRBV7-9 and TRBJ1-2, with 7 bases fitting TRBD1. V was pared by 5 bases and J by 8 bases, with 11 bases of the junction left unmatched. The CDR3 sequence is 14 residues long. The germline V gene encodes CDR1 SEHNR and CDR2 FQNEAQ (reference sequence). The CDR3 region has the DNA TGTGCCAGCAGCATGGACAGGCTAAAGCACGGCTACACCTTC. Its translation is CASSMDRLKHGYTF. The whole variable domain, remainder taken from reference TRBV7-9 and TRBJ1-2, is DTGVSQNPRHKITKRGQNVTFRCDPISEHNRLYWYRQTLGQGPEFLTYFQNEAQLEKSRLLSDRFSAERPKGSFSTLEIQRTEQGDSAMYLCASSMDRLKHGYTFGSGTRLTVV.

The gene calls are TRBV6-2 or TRBV6-3 and TRBJ2-2; TRBD2 matches at 9 bases. V trimming: 0 bases; J trimming: 6 bases; junction bases outside the gene matches: 11. CDR1 MNHEY and CDR2 SVGEGT come from the germline V gene. This CDR3 has 18 residues. The CDR3 region is CASSYSLLAGKRAGELFF. The CDR3 DNA is TGTGCCAGCAGTTACTCGCTTCTAGCGGGGAAACGTGCCGGGGAGCTGTTTTTT.

The chain is built from TRBV5-1 and TRBJ2-7; D is unclear. CDR1 and CDR2 (germline): SGHRS, YFSETQ. V lost 2 bases, J lost 2 bases, and 23 bases lay in between. The CDR3 contains 18 residues. CDR3 sequence reads: CASSFEMLASGKPYEQYF. The CDR3 nucleotides are TGCGCCAGCAGCTTCGAAATGCTGGCAAGTGGGAAACCCTACGAGCAGTACTTC.

Only a few counts were recorded for this clonotype. The rearrangement links TRBV6-2 or TRBV6-3 to TRBJ1-5, with TRBD1 matching over 8 bases. The CDR3 is 14 residues long. V lost 5 bases and J lost 7; bases outside the gene matches: 7. Germline CDR1 is MNHEY and CDR2 is SVGEGT. CDR3 protein: CASSTRQGRQPQHF. CDR3 nucleotide sequence: TGTGCCAGCAGTACCCGACAGGGGAGACAGCCCCAGCATTTT.

This clonotype was recorded a few times. The chain has TRBV13 and TRBJ1-6; D is ambiguous. CDR3 size: 16 residues. CDR1 is PRHDT and CDR2 is FYEKMQ in the germline V gene (reference sequence). V gave up 1 base and J gave up 10 bases, with 17 bases separating them. The CDR3 sequence: CASSLASATGVSPLHF. DNA of the CDR3: TGTGCCAGCAGCTTAGCCAGTGCAACGGGCGTCTCACCCCTCCACTTT.

The chain uses TRBV20-1 and TRBJ2-7; TRBD2 matches 7 bases. The V gene end was trimmed by 0 bases and the J gene end by 3 bases; junction bases not matched to a gene: 5. This CDR3 spans 14 amino acids. Germline values: CDR1 DFQATT, CDR2 SNEGSKA (reference sequence). The CDR3 loop is CSARDRLADYEQYF. CDR3 in DNA: TGCAGTGCTAGAGATCGGCTAGCGGACTACGAGCAGTACTTC.

The chain is built from TRBV7-2 and TRBJ2-7; unclear D gene. The germline CDR1 and CDR2 sequences are SGHTA and FQGNSA. The V end was cut by 5 bases, the J end by 2 bases, with 13 bases between. The CDR3 runs 14 residues. The CDR3 sequence is CASSRTDQTYEQYF. Here the CDR3 DNA reads TGTGCCAGCAGCCGGACGGACCAAACCTACGAGCAGTACTTC.

There are many counts of this clonotype. The gene calls are TRBV4-1 and TRBJ2-3, with D perhaps TRBD2 (6 bases). V lost 0 bases, J lost 1 base, and 8 bases lay in between. The germline CDR1 and CDR2 sequences are MGHRA and YSYEKL. The CDR3 is 15 amino acids. This chain's CDR3 is CASSQELAGTDTQYF. In nucleotides, the CDR3 is TGCGCCAGCAGCCAAGAGTTAGCGGGCACAGATACGCAGTATTTT.

This clonotype came up a few times. The chain recombines TRBV20-1 with TRBJ1-1; unclear D gene. V was pared by 7 bases and J by 1 base, with 13 bases between. Germline V gene lookup returns CDR1 DFQATT and CDR2 SNEGSKA (reference sequence). The CDR3 length is 13 residues. The CDR3 is CSDPEGRNTEAFF. The CDR3 DNA reads as TGCAGTGACCCGGAGGGCAGGAACACTGAAGCTTTCTTT.

This clonotype was detected a few times. The chain combines TRBV3-1 with TRBJ2-5, with TRBD2 matching 12 bases. CDR3 length: 18 residues. Germline trimming cut 4 bases from V and 4 bases from J; bases unmatched to any gene: 13. Germline CDR1 reads LGHDT; CDR2 reads YNNKEL (reference sequence). The CDR3 loop reads CASSPRLTSGSWGETQYF. CDR3 nucleotide sequence: TGTGCCAGCAGCCCACGACTGACTAGCGGGAGCTGGGGAGAGACCCAGTACTTC.

Only a few counts were recorded for this clonotype. This rearrangement joins TRBV5-1 to TRBJ2-5; 9 bases match TRBD2. Germline CDR1 and CDR2: SGHRS and YFSETQ. Trimming removed 5 bases from V and 4 bases from J; junction bases left unmatched: 3. The CDR3 length is 13 residues. The CDR3 region is CASSQLAGETQYF. The CDR3 DNA is TGCGCCAGCAGTCAACTAGCGGGAGAGACCCAGTACTTC.

The chain combines TRBV6-6 with TRBJ2-1; maybe TRBD2 (6 bases). Germline V gene lookup returns CDR1 MNHNY and CDR2 SVGAGI (reference sequence). The CDR3 spans 13 residues. The germline V and J ends were trimmed by 5 bases and 5 bases, with 10 bases remaining between them. This chain's CDR3 is CASSQTGDNEQFF. The CDR3 nucleotides read TGTGCCAGCAGTCAGACGGGGGACAATGAGCAGTTCTTC.

This clonotype turned up a few times. This chain joins TRBV6-6 and TRBJ2-2, with 8 bases aligning to TRBD1. The junction had 15 bases not matched to a gene; V was cut back by 5 bases and J by 4 bases. CDR1 is MNHNY and CDR2 is SVGAGI in the germline V gene (reference sequence). There are 18 residues in the CDR3. The CDR3 nucleotides are TGTGCCAGCAGTGAACAGGGGGTAGACCCCAGACCCACCGGGGAGCTGTTTTTT. Translated: CASSEQGVDPRPTGELFF.

This clonotype was recorded a few times. The chain combines TRBV29-1 with TRBJ2-3; D is perhaps TRBD2 (5 bases). The germline V and J ends were trimmed by 8 bases and 1 base, with 16 bases remaining between them. Germline values: CDR1 SQVTM, CDR2 ANQGSEA. This CDR3 comprises 14 residues. The CDR3 here is CSMWGGSGTDTQYF. CDR3 nucleotide sequence: TGCAGCATGTGGGGTGGGAGCGGCACAGATACGCAGTATTTT.

This clonotype was counted many times. The CDR3 region is CSARDPGAGSGEQYF. The CDR3, as DNA: TGCAGTGCTAGGGACCCAGGGGCAGGATCGGGCGAGCAGTACTTC. The V gene is TRBV20-1, the J gene TRBJ2-7; TRBD1 is a possible D gene (6 bases). The CDR3 is 15 residues long. Germline-derived CDR1 and CDR2 are DFQATT and SNEGSKA (reference sequence). Trimming removed 3 bases from V and 6 bases from J, with 21 bases in between.